The 10 T cell receptor beta chains presented below share a single source sample, sequenced in a study of T cells in Graves' hyperthyroidism and ophthalmopathy (dated by TCRdb to about 2019). The library was built by means of multiplex PCR. TCRdb names Illumina HiSeq 2000 as the instrument used. Amplification of TCR beta CDR3 regions was carried out from RNA transcripts. The TCR CDR3 was subjected to a first round of RT-PCR using the HTBI primer set and the Qiagen OneStep RT-PCR kit. The raw public data were reprocessed by TCRdb itself: fastp quality trimming at Q25, MiXCR clonotype calling, in-frame beta chains only. CDR3 protein duplicates are merged, each entry listing the most common genes and DNA. The sample has around 690,000 distinct CDR3 sequences on record, approximately 15% of them singletons. The ten largest clones capture around 16% of the sample. Specimen: blood. Every receptor here comes from a man over 45 with Graves' hyperthyroidism.

The J gene is TRBJ1-3, the V gene TRBV7-6; D ambiguous. CDR3 length: 16 amino acids. Trimming shortened V by 0 bases and J by 0 bases, and 9 bases separated the two germline ends. Germline values: CDR1 SGHVS, CDR2 FNYEAQ. The DNA for the CDR3 is TGTGCCAGCAGCTTAGCAGACCGGCTCTCTGGAAACACCATATATTTT. Protein product: CASSLADRLSGNTIYF.

DNA for the CDR3: TGTGCCAGCAGTGGGAAGGGTACAGATACGCAGTATTTT. Translating it yields CASSGKGTDTQYF. The gene calls are TRBV28 and TRBJ2-3; D not resolved. Germline V lookup: CDR1 MDHEN, CDR2 SYDVKM. The ends were cut back, 5 bases at V and 3 bases at J, with 9 bases in the middle. The CDR3 is 13 residues long.

This clonotype appeared many times. V and J are TRBV7-2 and TRBJ2-1; perhaps TRBD2 as D (6 bases). The CDR3 is 15 amino acids. Looked up from germline, CDR1 is SGHTA and CDR2 is FQGNSA. V shed 2 bases and J shed 5 bases, with 13 bases lying between them. The CDR3 DNA is TGTGCCAGCAGCTTACCGGGGGAGCGAAACAATGAGCAGTTCTTC. It specifies CASSLPGERNNEQFF. Filled out from reference TRBV7-2 and TRBJ2-1, the complete variable domain reads GAGVSQSPSNKVTEKGKDVELRCDPISGHTALYWYRQSLGQGLEFLIYFQGNSAPDKSGLPSDRFSAERTGGSVSTLTIQRTQQEDSAVYLCASSLPGERNNEQFFGPGTRLTVL.

This clonotype has a handful of counts. The chain employs TRBV18 and TRBJ1-6; 9 nucleotides line up with TRBD1. This CDR3 contains 17 residues. Trimming took 3 bases from V and 1 from J; bases not matched to a gene: 4. The germline CDR1 and CDR2 sequences are KGHSH and LQKENI. CDR3 sequence reads: CASSPGQGKSYNSPLHF. CDR3 sequence (DNA): TGTGCCAGCTCACCTGGACAGGGGAAGTCCTATAATTCACCCCTCCACTTT.

Worth noting for this clonotype: One junction end disagrees with the germline gene, perhaps due to a read error. The genes are TRBV7-2 and TRBJ1-2; D ambiguous. CDR1 SGHTA and CDR2 FQGNSA come from the germline V gene. The CDR3 totals 15 residues. CDR3 sequence: CASSLGTGANHGYTF. As DNA, the CDR3 is TGTGCCAGCAGCTTAGGGACTGGAGCTAACCATGGCTACACCTTC.

The chain recombines TRBV18 with TRBJ1-1, with TRBD1 matching over 7 bases. V trimming: 3 bases; J trimming: 5 bases; junction bases outside the gene matches: 3. Per germline, CDR1 KGHSH and CDR2 LQKENI. This CDR3 spans 13 amino acids. The CDR3 is CASSPGQSTEAFF. CDR3 sequence (DNA): TGTGCCAGCTCACCGGGACAGTCGACTGAAGCTTTCTTT.

This clonotype was counted many times. The gene calls are TRBV7-8 and TRBJ2-4; 9 bases fit TRBD1. The germline V gene has CDR1 SGHVS and CDR2 FQNEAQ. Germline trimming cut 2 bases from V and 2 bases from J; bases unmatched to any gene: 7. The CDR3 is made up of 17 amino acids. In DNA, the CDR3 is TGTGCCAGCAGCTTAATACAGGGGGCAATGACCAAAAACATTCAGTACTTC. As protein: CASSLIQGAMTKNIQYF.

The V call is TRBV6-1, the J call TRBJ2-7; D perhaps matches TRBD1 (5 bases). The V gene's germline CDR1 is MNHNS and CDR2 SASEGT. The V and J ends lost 6 bases and 5 bases respectively, with 14 bases between them. The CDR3 consists of 13 residues. The CDR3 DNA follows: TGTGCCAGCAGGAAGCAGGGTAGCAACGAGCAGTACTTC. This translates into CASRKQGSNEQYF.

V and J are TRBV4-2 and TRBJ1-1; a weak D match, TRBD1 (5 bases). CDR3 length equals 19 residues. Per the germline V gene, CDR1 is LGHNA and CDR2 is YNFKEQ. The germline V and J ends were trimmed by 0 bases and 3 bases, with 23 bases remaining between them. For the CDR3, the DNA is TGTGCCAGCAGCCAAGATTTGGGCAGGGTGGTATTCGGGCACACTGAAGCTTTCTTT. Protein product: CASSQDLGRVVFGHTEAFF.

Many counts were recorded for this clonotype. The V and J genes are TRBV11-2 and TRBJ1-2; D is unresolved. Trimming removed 0 bases from V and 4 bases from J, with 9 bases in between. CDR1 and CDR2 (germline): SGHAT, FQNNGV. The CDR3 runs 14 residues. CDR3 sequence: CASSLDSSGYGYTF. The CDR3 nucleotides are TGTGCCAGCAGCTTAGACAGTTCGGGCTATGGCTACACCTTC.